Listed below are T cell receptor beta chains from one sample, sequenced in a study of blood T cell repertoires in COVID-19. TCRdb's table, derived via immunoSEQ multiplex PCR, lists solely in-frame clones and lacks some. The table includes about 120,000 clones, 70% to 90% detected once. The specimen sequenced was peripheral blood. These TCRs come from a woman aged 45-65 years with acute or convalescent COVID-19. Both conserved end residues are part of each CDR3. Fields, in order: CDR3 protein, CDR3 DNA, clone size, J gene, D gene, V gene. The D gene is left open where the match is weak. The size of a clone is reported for some rows only, either as once, few or many, or as a class for expanded clones.

CASSQVSGNQPQHF | TGTGCCAGCAGCCAAGTTTCGGGCAATCAGCCCCAGCATTTT | . | TRBJ1-5 | . | TRBV3-1/TRBV3-2
CASNTGNGGAFF | TGTGCCAGCAACACAGGGAACGGCGGAGCTTTCTTT | . | TRBJ1-1 | . | TRBV7-9
CASSPGDRINSPLHF | TGTGCCAGCTCACCAGGGGACAGAATTAATTCACCCCTCCACTTT | . | TRBJ1-6 | TRBD1 | TRBV18
CASLYTPNQETQYF | TGTGCCAGCCTTTACACCCCGAACCAAGAGACCCAGTACTTC | . | TRBJ2-5 | . | TRBV2
CASSPRSEKLFF | TGTGCCAGCAGCCCTAGGTCTGAAAAACTGTTTTTT | . | TRBJ1-4 | . | TRBV12-3/TRBV12-4
CASSKLVGQGAHGYTF | TGTGCCAGCAGCAAACTTGTGGGACAGGGGGCCCATGGCTACACCTTC | few | TRBJ1-2 | TRBD1 | TRBV3-1/TRBV3-2
CASSYGASGSSYEQYF | TGTGCCAGCAGTTACGGCGCTAGCGGCAGTTCCTACGAGCAGTACTTC | . | TRBJ2-7 | TRBD2 | TRBV6-5
CASSLQSTGTSSYEQYF | TGTGCCAGCAGTTTACAGTCGACGGGAACAAGCTCCTACGAGCAGTACTTC | . | TRBJ2-7 | . | TRBV28
CASSVQTNTEAFF | TGTGCCAGCAGTGTACAGACGAACACTGAAGCTTTCTTT | . | TRBJ1-1 | . | TRBV2
CASSLVQGFNTQYF | TGTGCCAGCAGCTTAGTCCAGGGGTTCAATACGCAGTATTTT | . | TRBJ2-3 | . | TRBV7-9
CASFKGGNEQFF | TGTGCCAGCTTCAAAGGAGGGAATGAGCAGTTCTTC | . | TRBJ2-1 | . | TRBV18
CAWRGGQGRNEQFF | TGTGCCTGGAGGGGCGGACAGGGACGCAATGAGCAGTTCTTC | . | TRBJ2-1 | TRBD1 | TRBV30
CASSGQGGGEKLFF | TGCGCCAGCAGCGGACAGGGGGGAGGCGAAAAACTGTTTTTT | . | TRBJ1-4 | TRBD1 | TRBV5-1
CASSLNGNTEAFF | TGTGCCAGCAGCTTAAACGGGAACACTGAAGCTTTCTTT | few | TRBJ1-1 | . | TRBV7-3
CASSLVQGGSYEQYF | TGCGCCAGCAGCTTGGTCCAGGGAGGGTCCTACGAGCAGTACTTC | . | TRBJ2-7 | TRBD2 | TRBV5-1
CASGQGNSPLHF | TGTGCCAGTGGACAGGGTAATTCACCCCTCCACTTT | . | TRBJ1-6 | TRBD1 | TRBV19
CASRRQEFGNTIYF | TGTGCCAGTAGAAGACAGGAATTTGGAAACACCATATATTTT | . | TRBJ1-3 | . | TRBV19
CASSKFHQGDKDEKLFF | TGTGCCAGCAGCAAGTTTCACCAGGGGGACAAGGATGAAAAACTGTTTTTT | . | TRBJ1-4 | . | TRBV21-1
CASSETGGVGYTF | TGTGCCAGCAGCGAAACAGGGGGGGTTGGCTACACCTTC | . | TRBJ1-2 | TRBD1 | TRBV11-2
CASSQNSGGVYHRELFF | TGCGCCAGCAGTCAAAATTCGGGGGGGGTTTACCATAGGGAGCTGTTTTTT | . | TRBJ2-2 | TRBD2 | TRBV23-1
CASSVSSGGAGTGELFF | TGTGCCAGCAGCGTATCTAGCGGGGGCGCGGGGACCGGGGAGCTGTTTTTT | few | TRBJ2-2 | TRBD2 | TRBV9
CASSEAGQAPNYGYTF | TGTGCCAGCAGTGAAGCAGGACAGGCGCCTAACTATGGCTACACCTTC | . | TRBJ1-2 | TRBD1 | TRBV2
CATSRGAGGHGGGPQHF | TGTGCCACCAGCAGAGGGGCGGGGGGTCATGGTGGAGGGCCCCAGCATTTT | . | TRBJ1-5 | . | TRBV15